This T cell receptor beta chain was observed in a study of CD8 T cells in Susac syndrome. TCR beta was sequenced from blood CD8+ and CD4+ T cells. The multiple sclerosis control cohort comprised treatment-naive individuals presenting with stable or active relapsing-remitting disease. CD8+ and CD4+ T cells were negatively isolated; TEMRA cells were FACS-enriched. The RNA input was about 0.5 to 1 ug, and it was reverse transcribed with random hexamers. The amplification used immunoSEQ multiplex PCR on TCR beta CDR3; it spanned 54 Vbeta and 13 Jbeta. One entry per CDR3 protein, called by TCRdb with MiXCR from the immunoSEQ multiplex PCR reads. Here the sample spans about 400,000 distinct CDR3 sequences, about 85% being singletons. This receptor was taken from a human donor with multiple sclerosis. Material: CD8+ T cells from PBMCs.

The CDR3 region has the DNA TGTGCCAGCAGGCTGAACACTGAAGCTTTCTTT. Protein sequence: CASRLNTEAFF. The genes are TRBV6-1 and TRBJ1-1; D is ambiguous. Trimming shortened V by 6 bases and J by 0 bases, and 2 bases separated the two germline ends. Germline V lookup: CDR1 MNHNS, CDR2 SASEGT. The CDR3 covers 11 residues.